The 27 T cell receptor beta chains given below trace back to one sample, sequenced in a study of blood T cell repertoires in COVID-19. Libraries were prepared by immunoSEQ multiplex PCR; TCRdb keeps only in-frame clonotypes and omits some of them. Among about 180,000 clones listed, 80% to 90% were seen once. Source material: peripheral blood. Receptors originate from a woman in her forties or fifties with COVID-19, enrolled during active disease.

This clone was counted a single time. The chain combines TRBV4-1 with TRBJ2-5, with 8 bases identical to TRBD1. CDR1 and CDR2 (germline): MGHRA, YSYEKL. With V trimmed by 1 base and J by 5 bases, 12 bases remained unmatched. The CDR3 length is 17 residues. The CDR3 region has the DNA TGCGCCAGCAGCCAAGGCGGTACAGGGGGGTTGGTGGAGACCCAGTACTTC. Translated, it gives CASSQGGTGGLVETQYF.

This clone was detected a few times. The V call is TRBV30, the J call TRBJ1-5; D is perhaps TRBD1 (6 bases). The CDR3 totals 17 residues. Germline loops: CDR1 GTSNPN, CDR2 SVGIG (reference sequence). Trimming left V 1 base short and J 2 bases short, with 18 bases between. The CDR3 spells CAWSADRWVGGNQPQHF. CDR3 DNA sequence: TGTGCCTGGAGTGCCGACAGGTGGGTTGGGGGCAATCAGCCCCAGCATTTT.

The gene calls are TRBV7-2 and TRBJ2-3, with D perhaps TRBD2 (6 bases). The V gene's germline CDR1 is SGHTA and CDR2 FQGNSA. The CDR3 is 15 residues long. Trimming took off 4 bases at V and 4 bases at J, with 15 bases between the two ends. CDR3 DNA sequence: TGTGCCAGCAGCTCCCGACTAGGTTGGGCAGATACGCAGTATTTT. Protein sequence: CASSSRLGWADTQYF.

This sequence joins TRBV11-3 and TRBJ2-1; D is possibly TRBD2 (5 bases). V gave up 1 base and J gave up 12 bases, with 13 bases separating them. From germline, CDR1 is SGHNT and CDR2 YENEEA. The CDR3 covers 13 residues. The chain's CDR3 is CASSLGGPEGQFF. In nucleotides, the CDR3 is TGTGCCAGCAGCTTAGGTGGACCCGAGGGGCAGTTCTTC.

Details on this clone: A read error may account for a junction end that differs from germline. The chain carries TRBV29-1 and TRBJ2-7; 10 bases are a match to TRBD1. Germline V gene lookup returns CDR1 SQVTM and CDR2 ANQGSEA. CDR3 size: 13 residues. CDR3 nucleotide sequence: TGCAGCGCTGAAAGACAGGGGGCCTCCGAGCAGTACTTC. Translating it yields CSAERQGASEQYF.

A few counts support this clone. Other DNA sequences of this sample code for an identical CDR3. This rearrangement joins TRBV5-1 to TRBJ2-1; D might be TRBD1 (7 bases). In germline, CDR1 is SGHRS, CDR2 YFSETQ. The CDR3 length is 14 residues. V was pared by 0 bases and J by 7 bases, with 11 bases between. The CDR3 sequence is CASSLGQGGNEQFF. The CDR3 bases are TGCGCCAGCAGCTTGGGACAGGGAGGTAATGAGCAGTTCTTC. The entire variable domain, with the rest obtained from reference TRBV5-1 and TRBJ2-1, is as follows: KAGVTQTPRYLIKTRGQQVTLSCSPISGHRSVSWYQQTPGQGLQFLFEYFSETQRNKGNFPGRFSGRQFSNSRSEMNVSTLELGDSALYLCASSLGQGGNEQFFGPGTRLTVL.

This clone was counted a single time. The chain is built from TRBV5-6 and TRBJ1-1, with TRBD1 matching 8 bases. V was clipped by 0 bases and J by 7 bases; unmatched bases: 5. This CDR3 comprises 14 residues. Germline assignment: CDR1 SGHDT and CDR2 YYEEEE. CDR3 protein: CASSLVQGAGEAFF. The DNA for the CDR3 is TGTGCCAGCAGCTTGGTCCAGGGGGCGGGTGAAGCTTTCTTT.

The V gene is TRBV6-4, the J gene TRBJ1-6; D remains unclear. This CDR3 is built from 13 residues. The V and J ends lost 4 bases and 9 bases respectively, with 10 bases between them. From germline, CDR1 is MRHNA and CDR2 SNTAGT. CDR3 coding DNA: TGTGCCAGCAGTGCAGCCCCGGGTTCACCCCTCCACTTT. This codes for CASSAAPGSPLHF.

This clone was observed a single time. V is TRBV19 and J is TRBJ2-1; TRBD2 might be the D (6 bases). Trimming removed 4 bases at V and 4 bases at J, with 11 bases between. Per germline, CDR1 LNHDA and CDR2 SQIVND (reference sequence). CDR3 length: 14 residues. Here the CDR3 reads CASSSGAFYNEQFF. The CDR3 region has the DNA TGTGCCAGTAGTAGCGGGGCTTTTTACAATGAGCAGTTCTTC.

J is TRBJ2-3 and V is TRBV9; TRBD2 might be the D (6 bases). The CDR3 loop spans 16 amino acids. Trimming left V 0 bases short and J 2 bases short, with 13 bases between. Germline assignment: CDR1 SGDLS and CDR2 YYNGEE. The CDR3 region has the DNA TGTGCCAGCAGCGTAGTGGCGGGGACGTACACAGATACGCAGTATTTT. Its protein is CASSVVAGTYTDTQYF.

The V call is TRBV7-9, the J call TRBJ2-5, with 12 bases that match TRBD2. CDR3 length: 15 residues. Losses at the gene ends were 6 bases for V and 6 bases for J; bases not matched to a gene: 8. Germline CDR1 is SEHNR and CDR2 is FQNEAQ (reference sequence). The CDR3 sequence: CASRSTSGGTKTQYF. The CDR3 DNA sequence: TGTGCCAGCAGGTCTACTAGCGGGGGGACTAAGACCCAGTACTTC.

CDR3 bases: TGTGCCAGCTCACCAGGGACAGAAGAGACCCAGTACTTC. Residues: CASSPGTEETQYF. The chain is built from TRBV18 and TRBJ2-5; 7 bases agree with TRBD1. CDR1 KGHSH and CDR2 LQKENI come from the germline V gene. The CDR3 consists of 13 residues. The V segment lost 2 bases and the J segment 3 bases; nucleotides outside the gene matches: 0. Looking up the rest from reference TRBV18 and TRBJ2-5 gives the full variable domain: NAGVMQNPRHLVRRRGQEARLRCSPMKGHSHVYWYRQLPEEGLKFMVYLQKENIIDESGMPKERFSAEFPKEGPSILRIQQVVRGDSAAYFCASSPGTEETQYFGPGTRLLVL.

The chain has TRBV15 and TRBJ1-4; no firm D call. Trimming pared 8 bases from V and 5 bases from J, leaving 12 bases between. The CDR3 is 13 amino acids. Per germline, CDR1 LNHNV and CDR2 YYDKDF (reference sequence). The CDR3 nucleotides are TGTGCCACCGCCGCTGGACTAAATGAAAAACTGTTTTTT. Its translation: CATAAGLNEKLFF.

The chain has TRBV6-5 and TRBJ2-2, with 7 bases lining up with TRBD1. CDR1 MNHEY and CDR2 SVGAGI come from the germline V gene. J was trimmed by 1 base and V by 6 bases; bases with no gene match: 2. The CDR3 sequence is 14 residues long. The CDR3 DNA follows: TGTGCCAGCAGACGACAGGGGAACACCGGGGAGCTGTTTTTT. Its translation is CASRRQGNTGELFF.

The chain couples TRBV6-2 or TRBV6-3 to TRBJ1-5; no clear D. V shed 5 bases and J shed 7 bases, with 9 bases lying between them. CDR3 size: 12 residues. Germline V gene lookup returns CDR1 MNHEY and CDR2 SVGEGT. CDR3 sequence (DNA): TGTGCCAGCAGTACCTTGGGCCAGCCCCAGCATTTT. Encoded protein: CASSTLGQPQHF.

This clone showed up just a few times. The chain carries TRBV29-1 and TRBJ2-6, with TRBD1 matching over 8 bases. Germline assignment: CDR1 SQVTM and CDR2 ANQGSEA. V lost 4 bases and J lost 0; bases outside the gene matches: 2. The CDR3 sequence is 15 residues long. CDR3 nucleotides: TGCAGCGTTGGACAGGGGAACTCTGGGGCCAACGTCCTGACTTTC. Translated: CSVGQGNSGANVLTF.

This chain links TRBV19 with TRBJ2-5; a weak D match, TRBD1 (6 bases). With 8 bases removed from V and 1 base from J, the gap between germline ends came to 17 bases. The CDR3 loop spans 15 amino acids. Germline CDR1 LNHDA, CDR2 SQIVND (reference sequence). CDR3 sequence: CASATYGQTQETQYF. The CDR3 DNA reads TGTGCCAGTGCCACTTATGGACAGACCCAAGAGACCCAGTACTTC. Based on the CDR3 plus reference TRBV19 and TRBJ2-5, the full variable domain is DGGITQSPKYLFRKEGQNVTLSCEQNLNHDAMYWYRQDPGQGLRLIYYSQIVNDFQKGDIAEGYSVSREKKESFPLTVTSAQKNPTAFYLCASATYGQTQETQYFGPGTRLLVL.

A few counts support this clone. The V call is TRBV3-1 (or the pseudogene TRBV3-2), the J call TRBJ2-7; 7 positions agree with TRBD1. V lost 5 bases and J lost 5; bases outside the gene matches: 6. The CDR3 is 13 residues long. The germline gives CDR1 LGHDT, CDR2 YNNKEL (reference sequence). The CDR3: CASSGDSFHEQYF. Here the CDR3 DNA reads TGTGCCAGCAGCGGGGACAGCTTCCACGAGCAGTACTTC.

The CDR3 region is CASSFREGSYNEQFF. The CDR3 DNA reads TGCGCCAGCAGCTTCCGGGAGGGCTCCTACAATGAGCAGTTCTTC. This chain links TRBV5-1 with TRBJ2-1; the match to TRBD2 covers 8 bases. Trimming cost V 2 bases and J 0 bases; bases outside gene matches: 1. Germline V gene sequence: CDR1 SGHRS, CDR2 YFSETQ. The CDR3 extends over 15 amino acids.

This rearrangement joins TRBV15 to TRBJ2-1; no clear D. The CDR3 spans 16 residues. Trimming shortened V by 0 bases and J by 3 bases, and 12 bases separated the two germline ends. Germline V lookup: CDR1 LNHNV, CDR2 YYDKDF (reference sequence). DNA of the CDR3: TGTGCCACCAGCAGAGATTATGGTAGCTACTACAATGAGCAGTTCTTC. It yields the protein CATSRDYGSYYNEQFF. The full variable domain, rest sourced from reference TRBV15 and TRBJ2-1, is DAMVIQNPRYQVTQFGKPVTLSCSQTLNHNVMYWYQQKSSQAPKLLFHYYDKDFNNEADTPDNFQSRRPNTSFCFLDIRSPGLGDTAMYLCATSRDYGSYYNEQFFGPGTRLTVL.

The V and J genes are TRBV7-6 and TRBJ2-1; 7 bases match TRBD2. The CDR3 spans 18 residues. With V trimmed by 1 base and J by 0 bases, 9 bases remained unmatched. Per germline, CDR1 SGHVS and CDR2 FNYEAQ. This CDR3 is CASSLEPPRGGSYNEQFF. The CDR3 DNA is TGTGCCAGCAGCTTAGAGCCCCCCCGCGGGGGCTCCTACAATGAGCAGTTCTTC.

This chain links TRBV18 with TRBJ2-7; 8 nucleotides align to TRBD1. CDR1 is KGHSH and CDR2 is LQKENI in the germline V gene. Trimming removed 3 bases from V and 0 bases from J; junction bases left unmatched: 1. The CDR3 extends over 14 amino acids. CDR3 in DNA: TGTGCCAGCTCACCGGGACAGGACTCCTACGAGCAGTACTTC. Protein: CASSPGQDSYEQYF.

This clone was observed a few times. This chain uses TRBV2 with TRBJ2-5, with D unclear. The CDR3 consists of 12 residues. V was trimmed by 7 bases and J by 1 base, leaving 7 bases between them. CDR1 and CDR2 from the germline V gene are SNHLY and FYNNEI. In nucleotides, the CDR3 is TGTGCCAGCACGTACAGCCAAGAGACCCAGTACTTC. This translates into CASTYSQETQYF.

This rearrangement joins TRBV5-4 to TRBJ1-2; 8 bases map to TRBD1. The V and J ends lost 0 bases and 3 bases, in that order; junction bases with no gene match: 4. CDR3 length: 15 amino acids. In germline, CDR1 is SGHNT, CDR2 YYREEE (reference sequence). CDR3 sequence: CASSLEAGGYYGYTF. DNA for the CDR3: TGTGCCAGCAGCTTGGAGGCAGGGGGCTACTATGGCTACACCTTC.

The chain joins TRBV7-6 to TRBJ2-2; TRBD1 agrees at 7 bases. The CDR3 loop spans 16 amino acids. V gave up 1 base and J gave up 2 bases; unmatched junction bases: 4. Germline-derived CDR1 and CDR2 are SGHVS and FNYEAQ. Here the CDR3 reads CASSLGQGINTGELFF. CDR3 bases: TGTGCCAGCAGCTTAGGACAGGGTATTAACACCGGGGAGCTGTTTTTT.

Details on this clone: In the same sample, other DNA sequences code for this CDR3. The chain carries TRBV19 and TRBJ2-3; no definite D call. There are 15 residues in the CDR3. Deletions cut 1 base from V and 0 bases from J, with 8 bases between. Germline V gene lookup returns CDR1 LNHDA and CDR2 SQIVND (reference sequence). The CDR3 region has the DNA TGTGCCAGTAGTATAGGTCTTCTTAGCACAGATACGCAGTATTTT. Its protein is CASSIGLLSTDTQYF.

The J gene is TRBJ1-1, the V gene TRBV7-9, with D possibly being TRBD1 (5 bases). The CDR3 totals 13 residues. Looked up from germline, CDR1 is SEHNR and CDR2 is FQNEAQ (reference sequence). V dropped 0 bases and J dropped 8 bases, with 10 bases sitting between them. The DNA of the CDR3 is TGTGCCAGCAGCTTAGCGCAGGGCTTCGAAGCTTTCTTT. This codes for CASSLAQGFEAFF.